Presented here are 21 T cell receptor beta chains from one specimen sequenced in a study of T cells in Graves' hyperthyroidism and ophthalmopathy. The CDR3 regions of TCR beta were amplified from RNA transcripts. Primed by the HTBI set, a first-round RT-PCR was run on the TCR CDR3. MiXCR, run by TCRdb on the multiplex PCR reads, gives a single entry per CDR3 protein. The profile covers some 600,000 distinct CDR3 sequences, with approximately 15% appearing a single time and less than 6% taken by the ten largest. The source material was blood. The receptors shown here come from a woman in her twenties or thirties with Graves' hyperthyroidism that later progressed to Graves' ophthalmopathy.

This clonotype was seen many times. The chain carries TRBV5-4 and TRBJ2-3; D gene ambiguous. Trimming left V 4 bases short and J 0 bases short, with 12 bases between. Germline values: CDR1 SGHNT, CDR2 YYREEE (reference sequence). This CDR3 comprises 15 residues. The CDR3 protein is CASSEDLTSTDTQYF. For the CDR3, the DNA is TGTGCCAGCAGCGAGGACCTCACTAGCACAGATACGCAGTATTTT.

A few counts support this clonotype. The chain couples TRBV18 to TRBJ1-5, with a weak D call TRBD1 (6 bases). Trimming shortened V by 2 bases and J by 2 bases, and 16 bases separated the two germline ends. Germline CDR1 is KGHSH and CDR2 is LQKENI. CDR3 length: 17 amino acids. The CDR3 bases are TGTGCCAGCTCACCAACTGGGGGGCCCGTAGGCAATCAGCCCCAGCATTTT. Protein product: CASSPTGGPVGNQPQHF.

The chain joins TRBV6-2 or TRBV6-3 to TRBJ2-1; 8 bases map to TRBD2. CDR1 MNHEY and CDR2 SVGEGT come from the germline V gene. The CDR3 has 15 amino acids. V lost 5 bases and J lost 3; bases outside the gene matches: 6. Here the CDR3 reads CASSNLAGDYNEQFF. DNA for the CDR3: TGTGCCAGCAGTAACCTAGCGGGCGACTACAATGAGCAGTTCTTC.

This clonotype was detected ten times or more. The gene calls are TRBV3-1 and TRBJ2-2; D may be TRBD1 or TRBD2 (5 bases each). Germline V gene data show CDR1 as LGHDT and CDR2 as YNNKEL (reference sequence). V lost 3 bases and J lost 6, with 5 bases in between. This CDR3 is 12 amino acids long. The CDR3 nucleotides read TGTGCCAGCAGCCAGGGGGCCGGGGAGCTGTTTTTT. This codes for CASSQGAGELFF. Looking up the rest from reference TRBV3-1 and TRBJ2-2 gives the full variable domain: DTAVSQTPKYLVTQMGNDKSIKCEQNLGHDTMYWYKQDSKKFLKIMFSYNNKELIINETVPNRFSPKSPDKAHLNLHINSLELGDSAVYFCASSQGAGELFFGEGSRLTVL.

This clonotype was detected ten times or more. V is TRBV19 and J is TRBJ2-1, with 7 positions matching TRBD2. This CDR3 is 15 amino acids long. The V and J ends lost 5 bases and 9 bases, in that order; junction bases with no gene match: 13. Germline-derived CDR1 and CDR2 are LNHDA and SQIVND (reference sequence). CDR3 sequence: CASSLTAGPAAEQFF. The CDR3 DNA reads TGTGCCAGTAGTCTCACAGCGGGACCGGCGGCTGAGCAGTTCTTC.

Ten or more counts support this clonotype. The chain links TRBV29-1 to TRBJ1-5; possibly TRBD1 for D (5 bases). CDR3 length: 13 amino acids. Trimming removed 6 bases at V and 2 bases at J, with 11 bases between. The germline CDR1 and CDR2 sequences are SQVTM and ANQGSEA. As DNA, the CDR3 is TGCAGCGTGGATCAGGGTCGCAATCAGCCCCAGCATTTT. It yields the protein CSVDQGRNQPQHF.

The V gene is TRBV20-1, the J gene TRBJ2-7; 8 bases match TRBD1. CDR1 DFQATT and CDR2 SNEGSKA come from the germline V gene (reference sequence). This CDR3 is 13 amino acids long. V was clipped by 2 bases and J by 6 bases; unmatched bases: 6. The CDR3 region is CSARRTGRAEQYF. The CDR3 DNA follows: TGCAGTGCTAGAAGGACAGGGCGGGCCGAGCAGTACTTC.

This clonotype was counted at least ten times. This chain links TRBV2 with TRBJ2-7; 9 nucleotides align to TRBD1. CDR1 and CDR2 (germline): SNHLY, FYNNEI. Trimming cost V 9 bases and J 2 bases; bases outside gene matches: 5. The CDR3 runs 13 residues. CDR3 DNA: TGTGCCAGTACCGGGACAGGGACCTACGAGCAGTACTTC. This codes for CASTGTGTYEQYF.

This clonotype was seen many times. The rearrangement joins TRBV5-1 to TRBJ2-5; D tentatively fits TRBD1 or TRBD2 (5 bases each). Germline V gene lookup returns CDR1 SGHRS and CDR2 YFSETQ. V was trimmed by 0 bases and J by 4 bases, leaving 10 bases between them. This CDR3 region has 14 residues. DNA of the CDR3: TGCGCCAGCAGCTTGGGCGAGGGGACAGAGACCCAGTACTTC. This encodes CASSLGEGTETQYF.

The sample holds many counts of this clonotype. CDR3 nucleotides: TGTGCCAGTAGCCACTCCGGGACAGGTGACGAAAAACTGTTTTTT. Its translation: CASSHSGTGDEKLFF. V is TRBV19 and J is TRBJ1-4, with 8 bases that match TRBD1. V lost 6 bases to trimming and J lost 8 bases; unmatched junction nucleotides: 11. Germline CDR1 and CDR2: LNHDA and SQIVND (reference sequence). The CDR3 spans 15 residues.

Ten or more counts support this clonotype. The chain joins TRBV7-2 to TRBJ2-5; D not certain. V was shortened by 2 bases and J by 5 bases, with 9 bases between the two germline ends. Germline CDR1 reads SGHTA; CDR2 reads FQGNSA. The CDR3 consists of 13 residues. CDR3 coding DNA: TGTGCCAGCAGCTTACAGAACGGGGAGACCCAGTACTTC. It codes for CASSLQNGETQYF.

This clonotype was detected many times. The V and J genes are TRBV27 and TRBJ1-1, with D possibly being TRBD1 (5 bases). V lost 7 bases, J lost 3 bases, and 18 bases lay in between. The V gene's germline CDR1 is MNHEY and CDR2 SMNVEV (reference sequence). The CDR3 contains 15 residues. DNA of the CDR3: TGTGCCAGCACTACCGCGCCAGGGTGGGACACTGAAGCTTTCTTT. Residues: CASTTAPGWDTEAFF.

As to this clonotype: A read error may be the cause here, since a much bigger clone is one base away. The CDR3 end shows no conserved phenylalanine or tryptophan, and so a read error is likely. V and J are TRBV20-1 and TRBJ1-6; D possibly corresponds to TRBD1 (5 bases). Between the trimmed V and J ends, which lost 7 bases and 7 bases, there was a span of 11 bases. From germline, CDR1 is DFQATT and CDR2 SNEGSKA (reference sequence). The CDR3 contains 12 residues. For the CDR3, the DNA is TGCAGTGGGATACGGGGGAATTCACCCCTCCACTGT. This codes for CSGIRGNSPLHC.

This clonotype was recorded a few times. This rearrangement joins TRBV6-1 to TRBJ2-7; 8 positions match TRBD1. Germline-derived CDR1 and CDR2 are MNHNS and SASEGT. The V gene end was trimmed by 4 bases and the J gene end by 0 bases; junction bases not matched to a gene: 8. The CDR3 is 16 residues long. The CDR3 loop is CASSGIQGGSSYEQYF. The CDR3 DNA sequence: TGTGCCAGCAGTGGAATACAGGGGGGCAGCTCCTACGAGCAGTACTTC.

The rearrangement joins TRBV20-1 to TRBJ2-1, with 9 positions matching TRBD2. V was pared by 3 bases and J by 12 bases, with 12 bases of the junction left unmatched. The CDR3 runs 14 residues. From germline, CDR1 is DFQATT and CDR2 SNEGSKA (reference sequence). In DNA form, the CDR3 reads TGCAGTGCTAGCATCGGCGGGAGGGCCTCCCCGCAGTTCTTC. The encoded protein is CSASIGGRASPQFF.

This clonotype occurred many times. The chain employs TRBV6-1 and TRBJ1-1, with a tentative D call TRBD1 (5 bases). V was shortened by 5 bases and J by 3 bases, with 10 bases between the two germline ends. The V gene's germline CDR1 is MNHNS and CDR2 SASEGT. The CDR3 covers 13 residues. CDR3 residues: CASSSPTDTEAFF. The CDR3 nucleotides read TGTGCCAGCAGTTCACCGACAGACACTGAAGCTTTCTTT.

Ten or more counts support this clonotype. The V call is TRBV10-3, the J call TRBJ2-1; 7 bases match TRBD2. The germline V gene encodes CDR1 ENHRY and CDR2 SYGVKD. This CDR3 is 14 amino acids long. J gave up 1 base and V 8 bases, and 5 bases lay outside the gene matches. The CDR3 loop is CAIGAGASYNEQFF. In DNA form, the CDR3 reads TGTGCCATCGGGGCGGGAGCATCCTACAATGAGCAGTTCTTC.

This clonotype has a count of ten or more. The chain employs TRBV2 and TRBJ2-1; D is perhaps TRBD2 (7 bases). CDR1 and CDR2 from the germline V gene are SNHLY and FYNNEI. V lost 1 base, J lost 9 bases, and 16 bases lay in between. This CDR3 is built from 15 residues. The DNA of the CDR3 is TGTGCCAGCAGTGAAGGAGGGGGGGGCGGGATTGAGCAGTTCTTC. Amino acids: CASSEGGGGGIEQFF.

This clonotype was detected many times. This chain uses TRBV9 with TRBJ2-7, with TRBD1 identical over 9 bases. V dropped 2 bases and J dropped 7; count of bases not matched to a gene: 4. The CDR3 spans 13 residues. The germline V gene encodes CDR1 SGDLS and CDR2 YYNGEE. The CDR3 DNA follows: TGTGCCAGCAGCGTCTCCGGACAGGGGGAGCAGTACTTC. Encoded protein: CASSVSGQGEQYF.

This clonotype was seen a handful of times. A much larger clonotype is one base distant, so this may be a read error. V gene TRBV5-1 combines with J gene TRBJ2-4; TRBD1 is a possible D gene (6 bases). The CDR3 extends over 14 amino acids. Germline CDR1 reads SGHRS; CDR2 reads YFSETQ. V was cut by 1 base and J by 1 base, with 6 bases left in between. In DNA, the CDR3 is TGCGCCAGCAGCTTGACAGGGGCCAAAAACATTCAGTACTTC. Its protein is CASSLTGAKNIQYF.

The chain joins TRBV12-3 or TRBV12-4 to TRBJ1-5; maybe TRBD1 (6 bases). Trimming removed 1 base from V and 6 bases from J, with 16 bases in between. The CDR3 length is 16 residues. The CDR3 reads CASSLGTAREGQPQHF. The CDR3 coding sequence is TGTGCCAGCAGTTTAGGGACAGCCAGGGAGGGTCAGCCCCAGCATTTT.